This TCR beta chain was identified during a study of T cell repertoires in cytomegalovirus infection (dated by TCRdb to the late 2010s). Regarding the study in general: The peptide stimulations were aimed at well-studied HLA-B-restricted epitopes as well as recently identified HLA-C-restricted CMV epitopes, whose presentation resists viral immunomodulation. Donor HLA type was relevant to the analysis, because carriage of CMV infection together with the matching HLA type was indicated by public TCR beta signatures.

The research as a whole found: The ex vivo response was dominated by HLA-C-restricted CMV-specific TCR beta clonotypes, which also provided the single most frequent clonotype in two of eight donors. In both this cohort and an independent roughly 350-donor cohort, the cumulative frequency of public TCR beta family members distinguished carriers of CMV infection plus the relevant HLA type.

The treatment or condition label on this specimen signifies: in vitro stimulation with specific CMV peptide epitopes to enrich CMV-specific T cells. In the case of this clonotype: Its antigen is unknown. No much larger clone is present one base from it, and per-base qualities are unavailable.

V is cut back by 4 bases and J by 7 bases, with 14 bases in the junction unmatched. CDR1 and CDR2 were assigned from the germline V gene (reference sequence) as MNHEY and SMNVEV. Spanning cysteine to phenylalanine, the CDR3 consists of 17 amino acids. The entry retains the CDR3 DNA only, 51 bases that are in frame from base 1. Sequencing was performed on an Illumina HiSeq 1500. The raw public reads went through TCRdb reprocessing: fastp at Q25, MiXCR clone calling, in-frame beta chains kept. Records with the same CDR3 protein are collapsed into one entry carrying the most frequent genes and DNA. Present in this sample are more than 65,000 distinct CDR3 sequences, about half of which were seen just once. The ten largest clones take up just over 90% of the sample.

The TCR was taken from a human donor in good health (CMV status not recorded). Some clones in this sample may be carry-over from other donors' samples. The rearrangement combines TRBV27 with TRBJ2-1, with 9 middle bases fitting TRBD1. The sample was CD8+ T cells from cultured PBMCs, taken from culture after CMV antigen stimulation. The base sequence is TGTGCCAGCAGTTCAATCACTCCGGGACAGGGAGTGAATGAGCAGTTCTTC. Protein translation: CASSSITPGQGVNEQFF.